This entry describes one T cell receptor (beta chain). Germline loops: CDR1 SGHNT, CDR2 YYREEE (reference sequence). The CDR3 consists of 16 residues. The V and J ends lost 4 bases and 4 bases respectively, with 17 bases between them. This entry comes from a study of blood T cell repertoires in COVID-19. About the study: Sites across the United States, Italy and Spain contributed samples from acute and convalescent COVID-19. The analysed material was cDNA or gDNA that came from T cells, B-cell-depleted T cells, or PBMCs.

Original data processing: Amplified reference gene primers provided the basis for estimating nucleated cell counts. Profiled with immunoSEQ multiplex PCR; TCRdb holds only in-frame clones, not every one. V, J and clone size are taken as reported in that table, and D and trimming were inferred from the DNA itself. The table includes roughly 250,000 clones, 70% to 85% detected once. This sequence was found in a woman at least 80 years old with acute or convalescent COVID-19. The genes are TRBV5-4 and TRBJ2-2, with D perhaps TRBD2 (5 bases). The sample taken for sequencing was peripheral blood. The CDR3 protein is CASSPGKPGVTGELFF. DNA for the CDR3: TGTGCCAGCAGCCCGGGGAAGCCCGGGGTCACCGGGGAGCTGTTTTTT.